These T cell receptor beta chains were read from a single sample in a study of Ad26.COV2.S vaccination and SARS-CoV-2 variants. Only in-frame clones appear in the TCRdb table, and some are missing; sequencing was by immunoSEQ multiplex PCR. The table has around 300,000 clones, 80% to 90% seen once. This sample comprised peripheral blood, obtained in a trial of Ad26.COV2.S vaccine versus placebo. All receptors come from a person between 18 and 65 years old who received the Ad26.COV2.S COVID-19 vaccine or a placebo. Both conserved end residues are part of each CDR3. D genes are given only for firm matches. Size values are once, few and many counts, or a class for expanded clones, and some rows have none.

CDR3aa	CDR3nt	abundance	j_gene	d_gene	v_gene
CASILGTGNTEAFF	TGTGCCAGCATCCTCGGGACAGGTAACACTGAAGCTTTCTTT	.	TRBJ1-1	TRBD1	TRBV2
CASISRGGKDTQYF	TGTGCCAGCATCTCCCGAGGGGGAAAAGATACGCAGTATTTT	.	TRBJ2-3	.	TRBV6-5
CARSLGAGRTYEQYF	TGTGCCAGAAGCTTGGGGGCAGGGAGGACCTACGAGCAGTACTTC	.	TRBJ2-7	.	TRBV5-3
CASSSFILIRNNEQFF	TGTGCCAGCAGTTCCTTTATTTTAATCAGAAACAATGAGCAGTTCTTC	.	TRBJ2-1	.	TRBV27
CASSPFGGPGTGELFF	TGTGCCAGCAGCCCCTTCGGGGGGCCGGGCACCGGGGAGCTGTTTTTT	.	TRBJ2-2	.	TRBV7-3
CASSIGGTVPYNEQFF	TGTGCCAGTAGTATCGGCGGGACAGTCCCATACAATGAGCAGTTCTTC	.	TRBJ2-1	.	TRBV19
CASSPPGGPAASYEVAFF	TGTGCCAGCAGTCCCCCGGGTGGTCCGGCCGCTTCGTATGAGGTAGCTTTCTTT	.	TRBJ1-1	.	TRBV28
CASSQLGRRETQYF	TGTGCCAGTAGCCAGCTAGGAAGACGAGAGACCCAGTACTTC	.	TRBJ2-5	.	TRBV19
CASSLVNILGLAGGEQFF	TGTGCCAGCAGCTTAGTTAATATTCTCGGACTAGCGGGTGGTGAGCAGTTCTTC	.	TRBJ2-1	TRBD2	TRBV7-9
CASSDRRDRNSPLHF	TGTGCCAGCAGCGACCGCAGGGACAGAAATTCACCCCTCCACTTT	.	TRBJ1-6	TRBD1	TRBV7-2
CASQGDVNSPLHF	TGTGCCAGCCAAGGGGATGTTAATTCACCCCTCCACTTT	.	TRBJ1-6	.	TRBV5-4
CASSESPDGTYEQYF	TGTGCCAGCAGTGAATCCCCCGACGGAACCTACGAGCAGTACTTC	.	TRBJ2-7	.	TRBV25-1
CASSLGRKQPQHF	TGTGCCAGCAGCTTAGGACGGAAACAGCCCCAGCATTTT	.	TRBJ1-5	.	TRBV11-1
CASSQGVRGNTIYF	TGCGCCAGCAGCCAGGGGGTACGGGGAAACACCATATATTTT	.	TRBJ1-3	.	TRBV4-3
CASSYTDTQYF	TGTGCCAGCAGCTACACAGATACGCAGTATTTT	.	TRBJ2-3	.	TRBV7-2
CASSLAGGTDTQYF	TGTGCCAGCAGCTTGGCCGGCGGCACAGATACGCAGTATTTT	.	TRBJ2-3	.	TRBV5-6
CATLQGNSPLHF	TGTGCCACACTACAGGGGAATTCACCCCTCCACTTT	.	TRBJ1-6	TRBD1	TRBV28
CASSQDLVGPKQFF	TGCGCCAGCAGCCAAGATTTGGTCGGCCCGAAGCAGTTCTTC	.	TRBJ2-1	.	TRBV4-3
CASSEDLTESDTQYF	TGTGCCAGCAGCGAGGATCTAACTGAGTCAGATACGCAGTATTTT	.	TRBJ2-3	.	TRBV5-5
CASSLDKIHYGYTF	TGTGCCAGCAGTTTGGATAAGATCCACTATGGCTACACCTTC	.	TRBJ1-2	.	TRBV28
CASRARRQGAYGYTF	TGCGCCAGCAGGGCGAGACGACAGGGGGCCTATGGCTACACCTTC	few	TRBJ1-2	TRBD1	TRBV5-1
CASRRGHNTEAFF	TGTGCCAGCCGCAGGGGACACAACACTGAAGCTTTCTTT	.	TRBJ1-1	.	TRBV11-3
CASSHAGQFNQPQHF	TGCGCCAGCAGTCACGCCGGACAGTTCAATCAGCCCCAGCATTTT	.	TRBJ1-5	.	TRBV4-1
CATEEAGGFTDTQYF	TGTGCCACCGAAGAGGCAGGGGGGTTCACAGATACGCAGTATTTT	.	TRBJ2-3	.	TRBV24-1
CASSLKAGTGRVYGAFF	TGTGCCAGCAGTTTAAAGGCCGGGACAGGGAGGGTCTACGGGGCTTTCTTT	.	TRBJ1-1	TRBD1	TRBV28
CASSFNSGTGGKDGYTF	TGTGCCAGCAGTTTCAACTCCGGGACAGGGGGCAAGGATGGCTACACCTTC	.	TRBJ1-2	TRBD1	TRBV27
CASSYSGQPNTEAFF	TGTGCCAGCAGTTACTCCGGACAGCCGAACACTGAAGCTTTCTTT	once	TRBJ1-1	.	TRBV6-2/TRBV6-3
CASSDAGASYTEAFF	TGTGCCAGCAGTGATGCAGGGGCCTCCTACACTGAAGCTTTCTTT	.	TRBJ1-1	.	TRBV25-1
CASRRGQNYGYTF	TGTGCCAGTAGAAGGGGACAGAACTATGGCTACACCTTC	.	TRBJ1-2	TRBD1	TRBV19
CASSQDSSGGADTQYF	TGCGCCAGCAGCCAAGATTCTAGCGGGGGTGCAGATACGCAGTATTTT	.	TRBJ2-3	TRBD2	TRBV4-3
CASSLDVTSGGTYNEQFF	TGTGCCAGCAGCTTGGATGTGACTAGCGGGGGTACCTACAATGAGCAGTTCTTC	once	TRBJ2-1	TRBD2	TRBV5-6
CASSPGPRNEKLFF	TGTGCCAGCAGCCCGGGACCCAGAAATGAAAAACTGTTTTTT	many	TRBJ1-4	.	TRBV7-9
CASSQVPDSREQFF	TGTGCCAGCAGCCAAGTGCCCGACAGTCGTGAGCAGTTCTTC	once	TRBJ2-1	.	TRBV3-1/TRBV3-2
CASSFTSGGVSLAGTDTQYF	TGCGCCAGCAGCTTTACTAGCGGGGGGGTAAGCCTAGCAGGGACAGATACGCAGTATTTT	many	TRBJ2-3	TRBD2	TRBV5-1
CASSLPGSNYGYTF	TGTGCCAGCAGTTTACCAGGGTCTAACTATGGCTACACCTTC	once	TRBJ1-2	.	TRBV27
CASSSQETQYF	TGTGCCAGCAGCTCACAAGAGACCCAGTACTTC	.	TRBJ2-5	.	TRBV7-9
CASTAGGPYEQYF	TGTGCCAGCACGGCGGGAGGTCCCTACGAGCAGTACTTC	few	TRBJ2-7	TRBD2	TRBV2
CASSIRRTSGPYNEQFF	TGCGCCAGCAGCATCCGCCGGACTAGCGGACCCTACAATGAGCAGTTCTTC	.	TRBJ2-1	TRBD2	TRBV5-1
CASSLWGQSTDTQYF	TGTGCCAGCAGTTTATGGGGACAGAGCACAGATACGCAGTATTTT	.	TRBJ2-3	TRBD1	TRBV27
CASSTWGYNEQFF	TGTGCCAGTAGTACCTGGGGGTACAATGAGCAGTTCTTC	.	TRBJ2-1	.	TRBV19
CATSGGDRTLNEKLFF	TGTGCCACCAGCGGCGGGGACCGAACTTTGAATGAAAAACTGTTTTTT	.	TRBJ1-4	.	TRBV15
CASSNPGQVPHF	TGTGCCAGCAGCAACCCGGGACAGGTCCCCCACTTT	few	TRBJ1-6	TRBD1	TRBV6-2/TRBV6-3
CASSFDRLNTEAFF	TGTGCCAGCAGCTTCGACAGATTGAACACTGAAGCTTTCTTT	.	TRBJ1-1	.	TRBV7-2
CASSPGLVWATDTQYF	TGTGCCAGCAGCCCGGGACTAGTTTGGGCCACAGATACGCAGTATTTT	.	TRBJ2-3	TRBD2	TRBV3-1/TRBV3-2
CASSRAGGNYNEQFF	TGTGCCAGCAGCCGTGCGGGGGGCAATTACAATGAGCAGTTCTTC	.	TRBJ2-1	TRBD2	TRBV6-5
CASSQGSFRSSYNEQFF	TGCGCCAGCAGCCAAGGTTCGTTTCGGAGCTCCTACAATGAGCAGTTCTTC	once	TRBJ2-1	.	TRBV4-1
CASSLTQTYEQYF	TGTGCCAGCAGTTTAACCCAAACCTACGAGCAGTACTTC	.	TRBJ2-7	.	TRBV12-3/TRBV12-4
CASSPEQGAAGELFF	TGTGCCAGCTCACCGGAGCAGGGGGCGGCCGGGGAGCTGTTTTTT	.	TRBJ2-2	TRBD1	TRBV18
CASRRDLRAQYF	TGTGCCAGCAGACGGGACCTTCGAGCCCAGTATTTT	.	TRBJ2-3	.	TRBV7-9
CASIWGGQETQYF	TGTGCCAGCATATGGGGGGGGCAAGAGACCCAGTACTTC	once	TRBJ2-5	TRBD2	TRBV2
CASSQSGTSGNEQFF	TGTGCCAGCAGCCAATCAGGGACTAGCGGCAATGAGCAGTTCTTC	.	TRBJ2-1	TRBD2	TRBV7-8
CASSKDGLSGANVLTF	TGCGCCAGCTCAAAGGACGGACTCTCTGGGGCCAACGTCCTGACTTTC	.	TRBJ2-6	.	TRBV5-1
CASSFGQGYGYTF	TGTGCCAGCAGTTTCGGACAGGGATATGGCTACACCTTC	.	TRBJ1-2	TRBD1	TRBV28
CASSQTGNTEAFF	TGCGCCAGCAGCCAAACAGGGAACACTGAAGCTTTCTTT	.	TRBJ1-1	.	TRBV4-1
CASSHQDSRAGYTF	TGTGCCAGCAGTCACCAGGACAGTCGGGCAGGCTACACCTTC	.	TRBJ1-2	.	TRBV6-6